This T cell receptor (beta chain) was retrieved from a study of blood T cell repertoires in COVID-19. As for the study in general: Italy, Spain and the United States were the sources of the convalescent and acute COVID-19 samples. T cells, B-cell-depleted T cells, or PBMCs provided the cDNA or gDNA that served as material.

The protocol was immunoSEQ multiplex PCR, while the TCRdb copy is restricted to in-frame clones and leaves out a portion. The sample has approximately 85,000 clones; over 75% are singletons. Trimming shortened V by 11 bases and J by 5 bases, and 18 bases separated the two germline ends. The germline V gene has CDR1 SNHLY and CDR2 FYNNEI. This CDR3 has 14 amino acids. Sequenced material: peripheral blood. The chain is built from TRBV2 and TRBJ2-2, with a possible D match to TRBD2 (6 bases). The clonotype was recovered from a human donor in a cohort sampled during active COVID-19. The CDR3 region has the DNA TGTGCCGCTAGCGAGACCTCGAGAACCGGGGAGCTGTTTTTT. Translated, it gives CAASETSRTGELFF.